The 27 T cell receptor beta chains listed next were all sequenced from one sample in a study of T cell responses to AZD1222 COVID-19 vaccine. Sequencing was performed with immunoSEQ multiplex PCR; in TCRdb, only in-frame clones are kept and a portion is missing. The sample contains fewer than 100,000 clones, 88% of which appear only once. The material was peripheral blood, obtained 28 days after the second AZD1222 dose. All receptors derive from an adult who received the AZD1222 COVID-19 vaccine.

This CDR3 reads CAWRGVSEQYF. Written as DNA, the CDR3 is TGTGCCTGGAGAGGGGTTAGCGAGCAGTACTTC. The chain carries TRBV30 and TRBJ2-7; D may be TRBD1 (5 bases). The V end was cut by 3 bases, the J end by 6 bases, with 9 bases between. The length of the CDR3 is 11 residues. Germline loops: CDR1 GTSNPN, CDR2 SVGIG (reference sequence). The whole variable domain, filled in from reference TRBV30 and TRBJ2-7, reads SQTIHQWPATLVQPVGSPLSLECTVEGTSNPNLYWYRQAAGRGLQLLFYSVGIGQISSEVPQNLSASRPQDRQFILSSKKLLLSDSGFYLCAWRGVSEQYFGPGTRLTVT.

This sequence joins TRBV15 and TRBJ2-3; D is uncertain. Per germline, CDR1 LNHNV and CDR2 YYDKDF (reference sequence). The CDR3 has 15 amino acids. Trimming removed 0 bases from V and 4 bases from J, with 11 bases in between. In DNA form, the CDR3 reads TGTGCCACCAGCAGAGATCGGCTAGTAGCAGATACGCAGTATTTT. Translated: CATSRDRLVADTQYF.

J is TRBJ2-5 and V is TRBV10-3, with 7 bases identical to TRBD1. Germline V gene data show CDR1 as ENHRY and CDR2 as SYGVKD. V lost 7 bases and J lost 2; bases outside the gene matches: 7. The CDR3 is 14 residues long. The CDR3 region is CAITGQETQETQYF. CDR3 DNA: TGTGCCATCACCGGACAGGAGACTCAAGAGACCCAGTACTTC.

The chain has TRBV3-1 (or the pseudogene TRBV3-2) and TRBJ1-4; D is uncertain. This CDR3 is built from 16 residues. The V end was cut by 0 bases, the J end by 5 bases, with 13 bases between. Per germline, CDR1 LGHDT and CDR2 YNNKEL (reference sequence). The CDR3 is CASSQEIVSQNEKLFF. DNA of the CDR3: TGTGCCAGCAGCCAAGAGATAGTCAGCCAAAATGAAAAACTGTTTTTT.

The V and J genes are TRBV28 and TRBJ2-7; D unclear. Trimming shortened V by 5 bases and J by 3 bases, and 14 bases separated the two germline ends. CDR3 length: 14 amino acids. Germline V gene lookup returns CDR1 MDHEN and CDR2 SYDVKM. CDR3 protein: CASSPRTVHYEQYF. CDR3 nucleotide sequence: TGTGCCAGCAGTCCCCGGACGGTTCACTACGAGCAGTACTTC.

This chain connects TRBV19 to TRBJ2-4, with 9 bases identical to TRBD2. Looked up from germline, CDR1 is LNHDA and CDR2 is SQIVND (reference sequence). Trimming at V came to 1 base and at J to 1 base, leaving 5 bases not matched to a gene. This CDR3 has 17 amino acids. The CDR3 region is CASSIVPSGRAKNIQYF. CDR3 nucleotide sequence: TGTGCCAGTAGTATAGTGCCCAGCGGGAGGGCCAAAAACATTCAGTACTTC.

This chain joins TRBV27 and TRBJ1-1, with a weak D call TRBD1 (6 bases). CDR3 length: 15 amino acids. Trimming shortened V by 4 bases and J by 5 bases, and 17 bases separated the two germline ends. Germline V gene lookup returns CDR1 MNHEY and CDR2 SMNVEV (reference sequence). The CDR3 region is CASSWASGARTEAFF. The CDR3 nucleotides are TGTGCCAGCAGTTGGGCCTCGGGGGCACGGACTGAAGCTTTCTTT.

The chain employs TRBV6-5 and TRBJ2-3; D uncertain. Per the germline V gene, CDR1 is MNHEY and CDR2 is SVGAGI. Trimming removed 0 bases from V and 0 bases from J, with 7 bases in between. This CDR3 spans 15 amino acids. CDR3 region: CASSYSAVSTDTQYF. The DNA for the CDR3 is TGTGCCAGCAGTTACTCAGCAGTTAGCACAGATACGCAGTATTTT.

The CDR3 protein is CASSQGQDGYTF. CDR3 bases: TGTGCCAGCAGCCAAGGGCAGGATGGCTACACCTTC. The V gene is TRBV11-2, the J gene TRBJ1-2, with D unclear. Trimming removed 5 bases from V and 6 bases from J, with 10 bases in between. Germline values: CDR1 SGHAT, CDR2 FQNNGV. The CDR3 loop spans 12 amino acids.

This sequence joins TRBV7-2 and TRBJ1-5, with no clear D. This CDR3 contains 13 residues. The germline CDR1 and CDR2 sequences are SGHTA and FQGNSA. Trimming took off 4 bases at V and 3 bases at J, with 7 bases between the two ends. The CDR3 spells CASSSRINQPQHF. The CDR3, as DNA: TGTGCCAGCAGCTCCCGGATCAATCAGCCCCAGCATTTT.

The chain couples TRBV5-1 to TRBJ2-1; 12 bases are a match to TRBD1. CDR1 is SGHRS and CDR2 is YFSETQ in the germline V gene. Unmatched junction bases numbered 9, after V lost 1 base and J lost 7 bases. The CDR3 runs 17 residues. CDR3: CASSLSVGQGAGNEQFF. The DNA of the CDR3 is TGCGCCAGCAGCTTGTCTGTGGGACAGGGGGCTGGGAATGAGCAGTTCTTC.

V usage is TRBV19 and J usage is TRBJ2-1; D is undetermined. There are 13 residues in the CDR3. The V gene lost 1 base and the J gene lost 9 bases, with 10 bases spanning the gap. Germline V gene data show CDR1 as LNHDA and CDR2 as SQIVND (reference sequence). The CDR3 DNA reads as TGTGCCAGTAGTATAGTGCCAAACCGTGAGCAGTTCTTC. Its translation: CASSIVPNREQFF.

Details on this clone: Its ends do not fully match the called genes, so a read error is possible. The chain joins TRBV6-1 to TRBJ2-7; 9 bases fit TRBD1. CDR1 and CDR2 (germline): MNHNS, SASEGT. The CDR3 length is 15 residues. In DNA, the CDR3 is TGTGCCAGCAGTGAAGCGGGGACAGGGTCCTCCGAGCAGTACTTC. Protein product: CASSEAGTGSSEQYF.

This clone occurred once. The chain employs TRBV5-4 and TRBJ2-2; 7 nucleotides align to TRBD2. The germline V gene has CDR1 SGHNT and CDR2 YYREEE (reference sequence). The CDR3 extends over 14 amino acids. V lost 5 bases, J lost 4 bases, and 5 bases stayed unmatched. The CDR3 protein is CASSGLVSTGELFF. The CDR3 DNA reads TGTGCCAGCAGTGGACTAGTGAGCACCGGGGAGCTGTTTTTT. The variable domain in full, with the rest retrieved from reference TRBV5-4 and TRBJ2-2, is ETGVTQSPTHLIKTRGQQVTLRCSSQSGHNTVSWYQQALGQGPQFIFQYYREEENGRGNFPPRFSGLQFPNYSSELNVNALELDDSALYLCASSGLVSTGELFFGEGSRLTVL.

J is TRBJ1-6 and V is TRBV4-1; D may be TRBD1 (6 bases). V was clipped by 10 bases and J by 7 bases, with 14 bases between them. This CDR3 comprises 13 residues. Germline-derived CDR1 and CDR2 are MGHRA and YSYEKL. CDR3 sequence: CATQGMGNSPLHF. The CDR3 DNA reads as TGCGCCACCCAGGGGATGGGGAATTCACCCCTCCACTTT.

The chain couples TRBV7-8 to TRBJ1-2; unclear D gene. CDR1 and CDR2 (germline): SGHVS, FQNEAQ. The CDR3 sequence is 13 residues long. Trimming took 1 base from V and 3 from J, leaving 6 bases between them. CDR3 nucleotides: TGTGCCAGCAGCTTAGAGGGAGACTATGGCTACACCTTC. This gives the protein CASSLEGDYGYTF.

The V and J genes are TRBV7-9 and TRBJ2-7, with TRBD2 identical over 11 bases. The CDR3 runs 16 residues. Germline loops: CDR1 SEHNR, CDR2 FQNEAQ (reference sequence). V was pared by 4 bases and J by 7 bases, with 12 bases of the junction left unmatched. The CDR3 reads CASSSELAGGPREQYF. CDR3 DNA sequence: TGTGCCAGCAGCTCGGAGTTAGCGGGAGGGCCGCGGGAGCAGTACTTC.

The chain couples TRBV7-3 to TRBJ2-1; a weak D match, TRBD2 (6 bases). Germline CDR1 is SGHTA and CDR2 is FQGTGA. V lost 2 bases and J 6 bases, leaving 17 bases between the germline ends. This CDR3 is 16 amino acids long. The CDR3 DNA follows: TGTGCCAGCAGCTTACGTAGTAATCTAGCGTTCAATGAGCAGTTCTTC. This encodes CASSLRSNLAFNEQFF.

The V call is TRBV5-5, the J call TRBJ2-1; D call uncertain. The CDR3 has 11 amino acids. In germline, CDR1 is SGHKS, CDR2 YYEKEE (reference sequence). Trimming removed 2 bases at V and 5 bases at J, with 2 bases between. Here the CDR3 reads CASSLDNEQFF. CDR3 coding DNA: TGTGCCAGCAGCTTAGACAATGAGCAGTTCTTC.

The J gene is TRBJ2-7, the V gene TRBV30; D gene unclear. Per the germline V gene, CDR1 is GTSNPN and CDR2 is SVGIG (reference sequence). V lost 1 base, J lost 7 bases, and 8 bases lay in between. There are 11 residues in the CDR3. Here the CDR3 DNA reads TGTGCCTGGAGTGAGCGTGGGGAGCAGTACTTC. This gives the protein CAWSERGEQYF.

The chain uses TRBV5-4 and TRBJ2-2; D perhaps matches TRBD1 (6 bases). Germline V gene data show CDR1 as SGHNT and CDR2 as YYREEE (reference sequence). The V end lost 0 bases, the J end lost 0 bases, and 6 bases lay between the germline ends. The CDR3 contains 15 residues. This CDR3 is CASSLDRANTGELFF. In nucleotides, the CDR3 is TGTGCCAGCAGCTTGGACAGGGCGAACACCGGGGAGCTGTTTTTT.

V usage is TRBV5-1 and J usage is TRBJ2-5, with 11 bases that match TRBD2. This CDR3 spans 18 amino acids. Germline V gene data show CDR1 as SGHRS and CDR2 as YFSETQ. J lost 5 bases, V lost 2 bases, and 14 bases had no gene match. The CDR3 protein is CASSLEGALAGGHETQYF. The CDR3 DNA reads TGCGCCAGCAGCTTAGAAGGGGCCCTAGCGGGAGGACACGAGACCCAGTACTTC.

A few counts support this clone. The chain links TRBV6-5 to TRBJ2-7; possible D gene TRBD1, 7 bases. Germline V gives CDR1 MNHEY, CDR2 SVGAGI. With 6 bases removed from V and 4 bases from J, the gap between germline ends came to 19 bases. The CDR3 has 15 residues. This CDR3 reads CASRQPRGRIYEQYF. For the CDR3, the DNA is TGTGCCAGCAGGCAACCCAGGGGGAGGATATACGAGCAGTACTTC.

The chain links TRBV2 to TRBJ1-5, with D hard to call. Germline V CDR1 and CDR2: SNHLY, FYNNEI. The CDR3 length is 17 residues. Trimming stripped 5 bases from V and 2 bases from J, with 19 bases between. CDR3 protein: CASSSRKGQYGNQPQHF. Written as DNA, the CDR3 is TGTGCCAGCAGTTCCCGGAAAGGCCAGTACGGCAATCAGCCCCAGCATTTT.

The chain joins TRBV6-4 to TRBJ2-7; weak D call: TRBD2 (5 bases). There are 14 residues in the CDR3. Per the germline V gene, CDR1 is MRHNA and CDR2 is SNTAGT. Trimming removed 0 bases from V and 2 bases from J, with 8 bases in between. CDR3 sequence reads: CASSDSRAAYEQYF. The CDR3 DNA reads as TGTGCCAGCAGTGACTCGAGGGCCGCCTACGAGCAGTACTTC.

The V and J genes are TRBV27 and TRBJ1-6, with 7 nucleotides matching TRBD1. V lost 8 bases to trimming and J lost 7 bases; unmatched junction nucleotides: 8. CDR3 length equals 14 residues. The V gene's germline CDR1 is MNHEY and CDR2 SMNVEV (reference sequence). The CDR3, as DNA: TGTGCCAGCGGAAGGGACAGATCGAATTCACCCCTCCACTTT. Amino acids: CASGRDRSNSPLHF.

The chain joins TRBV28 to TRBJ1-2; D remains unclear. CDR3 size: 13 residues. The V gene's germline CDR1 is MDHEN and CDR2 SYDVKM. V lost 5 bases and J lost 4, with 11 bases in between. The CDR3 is CASSPDTVYGYTF. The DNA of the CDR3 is TGTGCCAGCAGTCCAGACACGGTCTATGGCTACACCTTC.